Listed here are 15 T cell receptor beta chains from one sample, sequenced in a study of cytomegalovirus exposure and HLA in healthy donors. The PCR made use of 60 Vbeta and 13 Jbeta primers. Produced via immunoSEQ multiplex PCR; TCRdb's table is partial and in-frame only. The data contain 120,000 to 150,000 clones, roughly 80% of them singletons. What was sequenced was PBMCs. These receptors were obtained from a woman aged 40 to 49 in good health and CMV-seropositive.

V is TRBV15 and J is TRBJ2-7; a possible D gene is TRBD2 (7 bases). The CDR3 is 16 residues long. Germline V lookup: CDR1 LNHNV, CDR2 YYDKDF (reference sequence). V was trimmed by 0 bases and J by 4 bases, leaving 16 bases between them. The CDR3 reads CATSREAAGAPYEQYF. Here the CDR3 DNA reads TGTGCCACCAGCAGAGAGGCCGCGGGGGCCCCATACGAGCAGTACTTC.

V usage is TRBV28 and J usage is TRBJ1-1; 7 bases agree with TRBD1. This CDR3 region has 14 residues. Germline loops: CDR1 MDHEN, CDR2 SYDVKM. The J segment lost 4 bases and the V segment lost 5 bases, leaving 7 bases of the junction unmatched. CDR3 loop: CASSPLQGITEAFF. The CDR3 DNA reads as TGTGCCAGCAGTCCACTACAGGGGATCACTGAAGCTTTCTTT.

The CDR3 spells CASSSIGQGANSPLHF. In DNA form, the CDR3 reads TGTGCCAGCAGTAGCATCGGACAGGGGGCAAATTCACCCCTCCACTTT. The chain employs TRBV28 and TRBJ1-6, with 11 bases aligning to TRBD1. CDR1 and CDR2 (germline): MDHEN, SYDVKM. The CDR3 is 16 residues long. Losses at the gene ends were 5 bases for V and 7 bases for J; bases not matched to a gene: 7. Based on the CDR3 plus reference TRBV28 and TRBJ1-6, the full variable domain is DVKVTQSSRYLVKRTGEKVFLECVQDMDHENMFWYRQDPGLGLRLIYFSYDVKMKEKGDIPEGYSVSREKKERFSLILESASTNQTSMYLCASSSIGQGANSPLHFGNGTRLTVT.

The chain has TRBV18 and TRBJ2-1; 7 positions match TRBD1. This CDR3 contains 15 residues. Per germline, CDR1 KGHSH and CDR2 LQKENI. The trim removed 6 bases at V and 3 bases at J, leaving 8 bases unmatched. In DNA, the CDR3 is TGTGCCAGCTCCTCCCGACAGGGTCTCTACAATGAGCAGTTCTTC. Translation: CASSSRQGLYNEQFF.

The chain employs TRBV4-1 and TRBJ2-1; 15 nucleotides line up with TRBD2. V lost 4 bases to trimming and J lost 8 bases; unmatched junction nucleotides: 9. Germline V gives CDR1 MGHRA, CDR2 YSYEKL. The CDR3 extends over 17 amino acids. The CDR3 region is CASSPGLAGGPIYEQFF. CDR3 nucleotide sequence: TGCGCCAGCAGCCCAGGACTAGCGGGGGGGCCCATCTATGAGCAGTTCTTC.

The rearrangement joins TRBV2 to TRBJ2-7; 9 nucleotides agree with TRBD2. The V gene's germline CDR1 is SNHLY and CDR2 FYNNEI. There are 14 residues in the CDR3. Trimming removed 6 bases from V and 0 bases from J; junction bases left unmatched: 3. The CDR3 coding sequence is TGTGCCAGCAGGAGCGGGGGGAGCTCCTACGAGCAGTACTTC. Translated, it gives CASRSGGSSYEQYF.

This clone was recorded a few times. V is TRBV27 and J is TRBJ1-6, with D maybe TRBD1 (5 bases). The germline CDR1 and CDR2 sequences are MNHEY and SMNVEV (reference sequence). Trimming shortened V by 7 bases and J by 3 bases, and 16 bases separated the two germline ends. This CDR3 is built from 16 residues. The CDR3 here is CASTPDRPDYNSPLHF. The CDR3 DNA sequence: TGTGCCAGCACCCCCGACAGACCGGACTATAATTCACCCCTCCACTTT.

The V gene is TRBV6-1, the J gene TRBJ2-3, with D possibly matching TRBD1 (6 bases). The CDR3 consists of 11 residues. The germline V and J ends were trimmed by 7 bases and 9 bases, with 11 bases remaining between them. Germline CDR1 and CDR2: MNHNS and SASEGT. CDR3 protein: CASNSGQTQYF. Here the CDR3 DNA reads TGTGCCAGCAACTCCGGACAGACGCAGTATTTT.

The chain uses TRBV14 and TRBJ2-7; the D gene is possibly TRBD1 (5 bases). V lost 6 bases, J lost 2 bases, and 14 bases lay in between. The germline V gene has CDR1 SGHDN and CDR2 FVKESK. The CDR3 is made up of 14 amino acids. CDR3 sequence (DNA): TGTGCCAGCAGATTTCAGGGATTCCCCTACGAGCAGTACTTC. Its translation is CASRFQGFPYEQYF. Supplemented by reference TRBV14 and TRBJ2-7, the full variable domain reads EAGVTQFPSHSVIEKGQTVTLRCDPISGHDNLYWYRRVMGKEIKFLLHFVKESKQDESGMPNNRFLAERTGGTYSTLKVQPAELEDSGVYFCASRFQGFPYEQYFGPGTRLTVT.

The CDR3 bases are TGTGCCAGCAGTCCACAGGTCAACACTGAAGCTTTCTTT. It translates to CASSPQVNTEAFF. V usage is TRBV28 and J usage is TRBJ1-1, with D maybe TRBD1 (5 bases). The V gene lost 5 bases and the J gene lost 2 bases, with 9 bases spanning the gap. Germline loops: CDR1 MDHEN, CDR2 SYDVKM. This CDR3 comprises 13 residues.

The chain carries TRBV6-5 and TRBJ2-3, with D possibly matching TRBD2 (5 bases). Germline-derived CDR1 and CDR2 are MNHEY and SVGAGI. CDR3 length: 12 amino acids. V lost 5 bases to trimming and J lost 5 bases, with 8 bases between them. The CDR3 region has the DNA TGTGCCAGCAGTAGACTAATAGATACGCAGTATTTT. Its protein is CASSRLIDTQYF.

V and J are TRBV18 and TRBJ2-5, with TRBD1 matching 8 bases. V shed 5 bases and J 1 base; nucleotides not matched to a gene: 6. This CDR3 contains 15 residues. The germline CDR1 and CDR2 sequences are KGHSH and LQKENI. The CDR3 region is CASSSQGAAQETQYF. Here the CDR3 DNA reads TGTGCCAGCTCATCCCAGGGGGCGGCCCAAGAGACCCAGTACTTC.

The chain links TRBV9 to TRBJ2-2, with 16 bases aligning to TRBD2. This CDR3 is 18 amino acids long. After removal of 2 bases from V and 5 bases from J, the junction contained 6 bases not matched to a gene. Germline V CDR1 and CDR2: SGDLS, YYNGEE. In DNA form, the CDR3 reads TGTGCCAGCAGCGTTGGGACTAGCGGGGGGGCCGGGACCGGGGAGCTGTTTTTT. Its protein product is CASSVGTSGGAGTGELFF.

This clone was seen only a few times. V and J are TRBV6-5 and TRBJ1-1; the match to TRBD1 covers 9 bases. The length of the CDR3 is 14 residues. V trimming: 7 bases; J trimming: 6 bases; junction bases outside the gene matches: 9. Looked up from germline, CDR1 is MNHEY and CDR2 is SVGAGI. CDR3 coding DNA: TGTGCCAGCATCCCATCAGACAGGGGGGCTGAAGCTTTCTTT. Translating it yields CASIPSDRGAEAFF.

The chain links TRBV10-3 to TRBJ2-1, with 8 bases fitting TRBD2. The CDR3 is made up of 15 amino acids. V was pared by 10 bases and J by 3 bases, with 11 bases of the junction left unmatched. Germline assignment: CDR1 ENHRY and CDR2 SYGVKD. CDR3 sequence reads: CATLSGGADYNEQFF. The CDR3 coding sequence is TGTGCCACCCTCTCCGGGGGGGCCGACTACAATGAGCAGTTCTTC.